This T cell receptor beta chain was identified in a study of T cell responses to AZD1222 COVID-19 vaccine. Study-level findings and limits: Spike was spanned by vaccine-associated CD4 TCRs, which were dominant at 160-218 and 743-854. Donors were mostly white British, more females; clonal diversity possibly underestimated.

Using immunoSEQ multiplex PCR, the repertoire was profiled, and TCRdb retains in-frame clones only, with some absent. There are over 200,000 clones in the sample; roughly 94% occur only once, and approximately 1.5% lies in the top ten. The CDR3 is made up of 14 amino acids. Germline CDR1 is SEHNR and CDR2 is FQNEAQ (reference sequence). The V gene lost 0 bases and the J gene lost 5 bases, with 7 bases spanning the gap. Worth noting for this clone: Antigen unknown.

This TCR was recovered from an adult who received the MenACWY meningococcal vaccine as a control. The sequencing used peripheral blood, collected 28 days after the second dose of the MenACWY control vaccine. The genes are TRBV7-9 and TRBJ1-4; D is unclear. CDR3 nucleotides: TGTGCCAGCAGCTTAGCGCAAGGAAATGAAAAACTGTTTTTT. Translating it yields CASSLAQGNEKLFF.